This TCR beta chain was captured by sequencing in a study of regulatory T cells in long-lasting Graves disease. The germline V gene has CDR1 SQVTM and CDR2 ANQGSEA. The V end lost 6 bases, the J end lost 7 bases, and 13 bases lay between the germline ends. The CDR3 loop spans 11 amino acids. In its sample, this clonotype was seen many times. As to time point: persistent/refractory GD, antithyroid drugs over 5 years with positive TRAb. Construction of the TCR library relied on RNA isolated from PBMCs. Libraries of TCR beta came from iRepertoire HTBI primers plus Arm-PCR of CDR3 regions. From the multiplex PCR reads, TCRdb called clonotypes with MiXCR, one entry per CDR3 protein. The sample includes fewer than 450,000 distinct CDR3 sequences, around 20% of them seen just once.

This sequence was found in a female donor with Graves disease. The rearrangement uses TRBV29-1 and TRBJ2-7, with D possibly called TRBD1 or TRBD2 (7 bases each). Sequenced here: peripheral blood mononuclear cells (PBMCs), sampled when the disease was refractory, from a patient treated with antithyroid drugs. This CDR3 reads CSVHRGGEQYF. In DNA, the CDR3 is TGCAGCGTCCACAGGGGAGGGGAGCAGTACTTC.